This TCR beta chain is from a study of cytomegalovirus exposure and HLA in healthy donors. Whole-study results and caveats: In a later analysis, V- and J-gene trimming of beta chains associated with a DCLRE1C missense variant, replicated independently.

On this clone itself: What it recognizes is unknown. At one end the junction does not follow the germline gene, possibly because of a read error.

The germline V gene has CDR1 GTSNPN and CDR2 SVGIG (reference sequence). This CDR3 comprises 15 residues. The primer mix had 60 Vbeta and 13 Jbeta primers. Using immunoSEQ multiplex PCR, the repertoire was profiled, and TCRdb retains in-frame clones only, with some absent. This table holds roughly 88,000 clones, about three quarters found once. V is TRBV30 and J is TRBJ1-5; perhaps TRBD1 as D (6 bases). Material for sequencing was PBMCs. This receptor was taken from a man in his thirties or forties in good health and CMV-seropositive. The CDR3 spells CAWGVRGGVSQPQHF. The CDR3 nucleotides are TGTGCCTGGGGTGTACGAGGGGGGGTATCTCAGCCCCAGCATTTT.